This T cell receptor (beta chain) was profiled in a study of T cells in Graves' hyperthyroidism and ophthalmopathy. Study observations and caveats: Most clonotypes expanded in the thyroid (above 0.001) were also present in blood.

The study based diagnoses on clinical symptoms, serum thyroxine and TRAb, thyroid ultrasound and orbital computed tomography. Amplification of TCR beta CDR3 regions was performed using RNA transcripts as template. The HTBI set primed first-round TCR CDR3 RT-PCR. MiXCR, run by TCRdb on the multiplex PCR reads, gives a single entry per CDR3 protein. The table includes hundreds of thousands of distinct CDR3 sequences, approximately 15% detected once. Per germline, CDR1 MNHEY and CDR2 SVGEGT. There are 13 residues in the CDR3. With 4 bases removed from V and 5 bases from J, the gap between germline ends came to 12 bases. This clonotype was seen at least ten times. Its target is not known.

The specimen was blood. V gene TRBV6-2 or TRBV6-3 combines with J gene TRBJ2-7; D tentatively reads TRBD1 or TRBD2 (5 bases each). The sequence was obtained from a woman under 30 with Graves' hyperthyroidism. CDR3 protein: CASSWDRPDEQYF. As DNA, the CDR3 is TGTGCCAGCAGTTGGGACCGCCCGGACGAGCAGTACTTC.